Listed below are T cell receptor beta chains from one sample, sequenced in a study of breast tumors, draining lymph nodes, adjacent tissues. TCRdb recomputed calls from the multiplex PCR reads with MiXCR, one row per CDR3 protein. Of about 230,000 distinct CDR3 sequences in the sample, about 32% were seen once. The sample comprised axillary lymph node tissue. The receptor source for this set is a female donor with breast cancer. Some clones in this sample may be carry-over from other donors' samples. CDR3s include the opening cysteine and the closing phenylalanine or tryptophan. A D gene is named only where the DNA matches it firmly. Clone sizes are given selectively: once, few, many, or a class where the clone is expanded.

j_call	clone_size	v_call	d_call	cdr3_nt	cdr3_aa
TRBJ2-2	many	TRBV11-3	NA	TGTGCCAGCAGCTTTCTGGCGGGTGCTGGGACCGGGGAGCTGTTTTTT	CASSFLAGAGTGELFF
TRBJ2-1	many	TRBV11-3	NA	TGTGCCAGCAGCCGAAGGGCGACCAACTCCTACAATGAGCAGTTCTTC	CASSRRATNSYNEQFF
TRBJ1-2	NA	TRBV20-1	NA	TGCAGTGCTAGGGGCACAGAAGCGACTAACTATGGCTACACCTTC	CSARGTEATNYGYTF
TRBJ2-7	NA	TRBV9	TRBD2	TGTGCCAGCAGCATCGGGAGGGCCGACTCCTACGAGCAGTACTTC	CASSIGRADSYEQYF
TRBJ2-3	many	TRBV6-4	NA	TGTGCCAGCAGTCCACCTCACAAACCAGCAGAACGCACAGATACGCAGTATTTT	CASSPPHKPAERTDTQYF
TRBJ2-3	many	TRBV25-1	NA	TGTGCCAGCAGTGAAGGGTTGTTAGGGGGGTGGAACACAGATACGCAGTATTTT	CASSEGLLGGWNTDTQYF
TRBJ1-1	NA	TRBV2	NA	TGTGCCAGCAGTTCCCCCAGGGTTCGCACTGAAGCTTTCTTT	CASSSPRVRTEAFF
TRBJ1-2	few	TRBV20-1	TRBD1	TGCAGTGCTAGAGATGGGGACAGATTAGGCTACACCTTC	CSARDGDRLGYTF
TRBJ1-1	few	TRBV3-1	NA	TGTGCCAGCAGCCAAGTAGCAGGGAACACTGAAGCTTTCTTT	CASSQVAGNTEAFF
TRBJ2-5	NA	TRBV5-1	NA	TGTGCCAGCAGCTCGGGGGTCCAGTACTTC	CASSSGVQYF
TRBJ1-1	NA	TRBV5-6	NA	TGTGCCAGCTGTAACGGGACCCACACTGAAGCTTTCTTT	CASCNGTHTEAFF
TRBJ1-5	NA	TRBV10-3	NA	TGTGCCATCAGTGCTCGGGGTTACGGCAATCAGCCCCAGCATTTT	CAISARGYGNQPQHF
TRBJ2-2	few	TRBV5-8	TRBD2	TGTGCCAGCAGCTTACGCCTAGCGGGGACCGGGGAGCTGTTTTTT	CASSLRLAGTGELFF
TRBJ2-2	NA	TRBV20-1	TRBD1	TGCGGTGCGCATCCCGGGACAGCTAACACCGAGGAGCTGTTTTTT	CGAHPGTANTEELFF
TRBJ1-5	many	TRBV30	NA	TGTGCCTGGAGTGTACAGTCCAATCAGCCCCAGCATTTT	CAWSVQSNQPQHF
TRBJ1-2	many	TRBV6-6	NA	TGTGCCAGCAGTTACCCCCCCCAGGGAAGTCTCGGTGGCTACACCTTC	CASSYPPQGSLGGYTF
TRBJ2-3	few	TRBV6-8	NA	TGTGCCAGCAGTTCCCAATCAGACCCCACTAGCACAGATACGCAGTATTTT	CASSSQSDPTSTDTQYF
TRBJ1-2	NA	TRBV15	TRBD1	TGTGCCACCAGCTGGGGGACAGGGGGGTCCTATGGCTACACCTTC	CATSWGTGGSYGYTF
TRBJ1-1	NA	TRBV30	TRBD1	TGTGCCTGGAGCCGGACAGGACTAAACACTGAAGCTTTCTTT	CAWSRTGLNTEAFF
TRBJ2-3	many	TRBV10-3	TRBD2	TGTGCCATCCTAGCGGGAGTCGGAGATACGCAGTATTTT	CAILAGVGDTQYF
TRBJ2-3	many	TRBV7-3	NA	TGTGCCAGCAGCCCCCCACGGGAGACAACAGATACGCAGTATTTT	CASSPPRETTDTQYF
TRBJ2-7	many	TRBV18	NA	TGTGCCAGCTCACCATCGGGATACAGATCCTACGAGCAGTACTTC	CASSPSGYRSYEQYF
TRBJ2-3	many	TRBV3-1	NA	TGTGCCAGCAGCCAAGACGTTACGCAGTATTTT	CASSQDVTQYF
TRBJ1-3	many	TRBV7-3	NA	TGTGCCAGCAGCTTAGGACAGTCAAGCTCTGGAAACACCATATATTTT	CASSLGQSSSGNTIYF
TRBJ2-5	NA	TRBV6-6	NA	TGTGCCAGCAGTTACACAGGCATAGAGACCCAGTACTTC	CASSYTGIETQYF
TRBJ2-3	many	TRBV20-1	NA	TGCAGTGCAAATCAGGGGTCGGATACGCAGTATTTT	CSANQGSDTQYF
TRBJ1-2	once	TRBV4-2	TRBD1	TGTGCCAGCAGCTTACAGGGGGCGTCGGACTATGGCTACACCTTC	CASSLQGASDYGYTF
TRBJ2-3	NA	TRBV9	NA	TGTGCCAGCAGCTCGGCGGGACCCGCAGATACGCAGTATTTT	CASSSAGPADTQYF
TRBJ2-5	NA	TRBV7-7	NA	TGTGCTAGACAGGTAGAGACCCAGTACTTC	CARQVETQYF
TRBJ2-2	many	TRBV24-1	NA	TGTGCCACCAGTGGAGTTCAGGGACACACCGGGGAGCTGTTTTTT	CATSGVQGHTGELFF
TRBJ2-2	many	TRBV6-6	TRBD1	TGTGCCAGCAGGCCTGCGGGACAGGGGTACACCGGGGAGCTGTTTTTT	CASRPAGQGYTGELFF
TRBJ2-2	many	TRBV9	NA	TGTGCCAGCAGCGTAGGCCACACCGGGGAGCTGTTTTTT	CASSVGHTGELFF
TRBJ1-1	NA	TRBV2	NA	TGTGCCAGCAGGCTACACCAGAACACTGAAGCTTTCTTT	CASRLHQNTEAFF